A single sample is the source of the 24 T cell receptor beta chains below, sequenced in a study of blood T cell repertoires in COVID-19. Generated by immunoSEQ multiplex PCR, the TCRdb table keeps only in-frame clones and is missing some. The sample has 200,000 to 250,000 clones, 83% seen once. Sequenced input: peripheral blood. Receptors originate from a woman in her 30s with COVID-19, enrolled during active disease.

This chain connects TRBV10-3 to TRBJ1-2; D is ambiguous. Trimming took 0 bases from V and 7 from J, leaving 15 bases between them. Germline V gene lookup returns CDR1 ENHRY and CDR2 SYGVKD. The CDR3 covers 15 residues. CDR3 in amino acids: CAISESVLGVTGYTF. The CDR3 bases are TGTGCCATCAGTGAGTCGGTTTTAGGAGTAACTGGCTACACCTTC.

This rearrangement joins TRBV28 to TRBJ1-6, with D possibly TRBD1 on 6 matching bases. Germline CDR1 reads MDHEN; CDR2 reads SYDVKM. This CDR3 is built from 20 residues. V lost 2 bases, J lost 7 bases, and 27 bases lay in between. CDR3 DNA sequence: TGTGCCAGCAGTTTAAGGATGGTGGTAATCGGACAGATTGGAAATTCACCCCTCCACTTT. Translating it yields CASSLRMVVIGQIGNSPLHF. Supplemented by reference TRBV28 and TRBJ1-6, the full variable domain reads DVKVTQSSRYLVKRTGEKVFLECVQDMDHENMFWYRQDPGLGLRLIYFSYDVKMKEKGDIPEGYSVSREKKERFSLILESASTNQTSMYLCASSLRMVVIGQIGNSPLHFGNGTRLTVT.

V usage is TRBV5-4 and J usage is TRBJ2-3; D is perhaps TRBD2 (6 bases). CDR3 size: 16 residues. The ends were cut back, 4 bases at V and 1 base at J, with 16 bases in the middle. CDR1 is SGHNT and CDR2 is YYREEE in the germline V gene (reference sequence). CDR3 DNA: TGTGCCAGCAGCCTGGAGGGCCTCGGGGGCACAGATACGCAGTATTTT. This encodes CASSLEGLGGTDTQYF.

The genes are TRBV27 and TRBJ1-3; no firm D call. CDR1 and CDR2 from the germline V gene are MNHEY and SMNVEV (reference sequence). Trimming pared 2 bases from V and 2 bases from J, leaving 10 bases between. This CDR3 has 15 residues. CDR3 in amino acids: CASSLGRGAGNTIYF. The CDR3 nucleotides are TGTGCCAGCAGTTTAGGGCGTGGTGCTGGAAACACCATATATTTT.

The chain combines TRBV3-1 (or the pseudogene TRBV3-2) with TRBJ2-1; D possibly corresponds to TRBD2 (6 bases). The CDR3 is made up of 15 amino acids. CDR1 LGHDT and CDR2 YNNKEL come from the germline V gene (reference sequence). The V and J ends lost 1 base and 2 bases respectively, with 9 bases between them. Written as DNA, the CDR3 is TGTGCCAGCAGCCAAGGGACTACCCCCTACAATGAGCAGTTCTTC. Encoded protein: CASSQGTTPYNEQFF.

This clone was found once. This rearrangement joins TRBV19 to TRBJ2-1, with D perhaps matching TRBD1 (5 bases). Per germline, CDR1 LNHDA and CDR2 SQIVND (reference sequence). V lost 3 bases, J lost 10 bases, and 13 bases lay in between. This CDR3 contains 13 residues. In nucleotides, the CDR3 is TGTGCCAGTAGTATGGTAGGGGAAAGGGAGCAGTTCTTC. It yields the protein CASSMVGEREQFF.

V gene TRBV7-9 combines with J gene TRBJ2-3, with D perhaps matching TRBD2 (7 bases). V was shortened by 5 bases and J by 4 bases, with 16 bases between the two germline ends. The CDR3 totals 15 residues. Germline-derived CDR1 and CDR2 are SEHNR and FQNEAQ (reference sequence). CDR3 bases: TGTGCCAGCAGCCTAAGGGGGGGGAGGCCAGATACGCAGTATTTT. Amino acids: CASSLRGGRPDTQYF.

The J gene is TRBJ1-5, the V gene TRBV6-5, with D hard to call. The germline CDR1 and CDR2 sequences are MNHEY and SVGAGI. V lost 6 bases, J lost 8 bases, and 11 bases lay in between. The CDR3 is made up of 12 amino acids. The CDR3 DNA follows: TGTGCCAGCAGGGGTTTGGAGGAGCCCCAGCATTTT. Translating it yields CASRGLEEPQHF.

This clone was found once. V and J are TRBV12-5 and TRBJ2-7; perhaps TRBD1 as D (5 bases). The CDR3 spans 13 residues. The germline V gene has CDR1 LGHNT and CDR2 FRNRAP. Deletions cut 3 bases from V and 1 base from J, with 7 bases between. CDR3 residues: CASGLGVSYEQYF. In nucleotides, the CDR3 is TGTGCTAGTGGTTTAGGGGTTTCCTACGAGCAGTACTTC. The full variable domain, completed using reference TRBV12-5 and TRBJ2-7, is DARVTQTPRHKVTEMGQEVTMRCQPILGHNTVFWYRQTMMQGLELLAYFRNRAPLDDSGMPKDRFSAEMPDATLATLKIQPSEPRDSAVYFCASGLGVSYEQYFGPGTRLTVT.

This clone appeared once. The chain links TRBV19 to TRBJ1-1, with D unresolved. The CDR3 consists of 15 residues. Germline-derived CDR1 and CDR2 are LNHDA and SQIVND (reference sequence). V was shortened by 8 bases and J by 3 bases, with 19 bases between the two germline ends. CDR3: CASRNPFGRDTEAFF. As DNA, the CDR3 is TGTGCCAGTCGAAACCCCTTTGGGCGTGACACTGAAGCTTTCTTT.

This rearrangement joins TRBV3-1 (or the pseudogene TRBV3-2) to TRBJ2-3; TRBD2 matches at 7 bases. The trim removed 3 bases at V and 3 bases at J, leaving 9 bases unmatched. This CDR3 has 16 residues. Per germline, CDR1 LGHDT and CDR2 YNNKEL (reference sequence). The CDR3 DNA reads TGTGCCAGCAGCCACTGGGCGGGAGCGGGGACAGATACGCAGTATTTT. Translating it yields CASSHWAGAGTDTQYF.

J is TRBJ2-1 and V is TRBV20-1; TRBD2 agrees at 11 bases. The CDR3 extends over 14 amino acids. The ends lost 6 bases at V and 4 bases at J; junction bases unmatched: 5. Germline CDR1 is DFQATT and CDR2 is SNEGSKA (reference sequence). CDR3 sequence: CSASLAGGYNEQFF. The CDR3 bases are TGCAGTGCGAGTCTAGCGGGGGGTTACAATGAGCAGTTCTTC.

CDR3 DNA sequence: TGTGCCAGCAGCTTATTGGGCCCGAACACTGAAGCTTTCTTT. It encodes CASSLLGPNTEAFF. The chain joins TRBV7-3 to TRBJ1-1; D remains ambiguous. V gave up 2 bases and J gave up 1 base, with 8 bases separating them. The germline V gene encodes CDR1 SGHTA and CDR2 FQGTGA. CDR3 length: 14 amino acids.

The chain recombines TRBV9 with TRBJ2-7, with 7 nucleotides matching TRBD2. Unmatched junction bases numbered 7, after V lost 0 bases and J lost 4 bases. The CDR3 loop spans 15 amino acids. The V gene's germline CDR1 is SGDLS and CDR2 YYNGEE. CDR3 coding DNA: TGTGCCAGCAGCGTAGGTGGCGGGAGTCCGTACGAGCAGTACTTC. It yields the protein CASSVGGGSPYEQYF.

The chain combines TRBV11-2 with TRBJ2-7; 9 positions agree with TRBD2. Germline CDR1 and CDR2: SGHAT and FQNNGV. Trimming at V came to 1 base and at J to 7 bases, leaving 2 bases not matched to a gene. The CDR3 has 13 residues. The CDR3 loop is CASSLVLAGEQYF. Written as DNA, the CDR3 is TGTGCCAGCAGCTTAGTCCTAGCGGGAGAGCAGTACTTC.

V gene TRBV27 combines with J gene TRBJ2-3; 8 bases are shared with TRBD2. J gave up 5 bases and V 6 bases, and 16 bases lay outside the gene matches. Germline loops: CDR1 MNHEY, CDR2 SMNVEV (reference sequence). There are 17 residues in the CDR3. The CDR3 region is CASSELTSVGVLDTQYF. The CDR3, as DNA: TGTGCCAGCAGCGAATTGACTAGCGTGGGGGTTCTAGATACGCAGTATTTT.

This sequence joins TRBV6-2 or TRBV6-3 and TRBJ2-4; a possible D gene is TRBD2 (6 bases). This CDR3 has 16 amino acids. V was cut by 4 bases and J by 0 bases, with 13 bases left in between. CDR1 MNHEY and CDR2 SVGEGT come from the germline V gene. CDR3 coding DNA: TGTGCCAGCAGTTTGCCGGGGGAGTTAGCCAAAAACATTCAGTACTTC. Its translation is CASSLPGELAKNIQYF.

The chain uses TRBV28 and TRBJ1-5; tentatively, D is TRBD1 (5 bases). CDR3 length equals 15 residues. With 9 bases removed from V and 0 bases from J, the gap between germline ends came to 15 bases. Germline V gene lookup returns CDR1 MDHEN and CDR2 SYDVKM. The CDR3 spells CASYLGGDSNQPQHF. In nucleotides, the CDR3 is TGTGCCAGTTACTTGGGGGGGGATAGCAATCAGCCCCAGCATTTT.

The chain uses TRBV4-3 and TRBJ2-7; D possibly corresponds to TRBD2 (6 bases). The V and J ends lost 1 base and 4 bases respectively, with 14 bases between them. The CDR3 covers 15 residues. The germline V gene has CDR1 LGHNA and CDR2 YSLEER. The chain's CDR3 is CASSQVLADDYEQYF. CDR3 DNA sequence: TGCGCCAGCAGCCAAGTCTTAGCGGACGATTACGAGCAGTACTTC.

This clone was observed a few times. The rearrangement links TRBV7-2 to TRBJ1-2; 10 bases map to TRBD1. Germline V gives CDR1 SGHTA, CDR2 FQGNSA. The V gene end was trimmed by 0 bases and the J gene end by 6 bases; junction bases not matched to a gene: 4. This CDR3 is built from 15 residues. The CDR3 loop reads CASSLATGGLDGYTF. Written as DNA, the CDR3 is TGTGCCAGCAGCTTAGCGACAGGGGGCTTAGATGGCTACACCTTC.

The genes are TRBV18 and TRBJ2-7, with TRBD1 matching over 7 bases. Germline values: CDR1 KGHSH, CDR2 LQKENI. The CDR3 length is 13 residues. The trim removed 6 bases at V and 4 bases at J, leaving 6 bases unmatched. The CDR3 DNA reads TGTGCCAGCTCCCAACAGGGGAAGTACGAGCAGTACTTC. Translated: CASSQQGKYEQYF.

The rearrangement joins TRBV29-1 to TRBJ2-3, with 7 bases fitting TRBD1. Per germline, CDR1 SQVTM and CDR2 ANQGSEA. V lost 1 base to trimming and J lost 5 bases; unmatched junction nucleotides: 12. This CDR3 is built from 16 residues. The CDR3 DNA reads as TGCAGCGTTGAAGGAGGGGGCGCGAGGTTAGAAGATACGCAGTATTTT. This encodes CSVEGGGARLEDTQYF.

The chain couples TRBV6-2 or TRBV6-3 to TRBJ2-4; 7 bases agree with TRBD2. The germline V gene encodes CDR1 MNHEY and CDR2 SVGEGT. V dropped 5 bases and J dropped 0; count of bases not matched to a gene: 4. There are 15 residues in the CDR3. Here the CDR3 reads CASSLSSGAKNIQYF. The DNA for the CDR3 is TGTGCCAGCAGTCTTTCTAGCGGAGCCAAAAACATTCAGTACTTC.

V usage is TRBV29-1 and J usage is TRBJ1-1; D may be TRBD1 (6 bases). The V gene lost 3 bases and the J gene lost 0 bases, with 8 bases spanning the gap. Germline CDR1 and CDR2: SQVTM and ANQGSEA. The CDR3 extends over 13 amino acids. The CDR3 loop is CSVESGVNTEAFF. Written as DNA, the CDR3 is TGCAGCGTTGAGTCAGGGGTGAACACTGAAGCTTTCTTT.